These 9 T cell receptor beta chains originate from one sample sequenced in a study of breast tumors, draining lymph nodes, adjacent tissues. Samples came from axillary lymph nodes draining the breast cancer. One entry per CDR3 protein, called by TCRdb with MiXCR from the multiplex PCR reads. This table holds under 250,000 distinct CDR3 sequences, about 30% found once. The sequencing sample was made of axillary lymph node tissue. These receptors were obtained from a female donor with breast cancer. Some clones in this sample may be carry-over from other donors' samples.

The chain joins TRBV9 to TRBJ1-5; the D gene is possibly TRBD1 (6 bases). Germline loops: CDR1 SGDLS, CDR2 YYNGEE. The ends were cut back, 4 bases at V and 6 bases at J, with 14 bases in the middle. CDR3 length: 14 residues. The CDR3 spells CASSLTGTSQPQHF. The CDR3 region has the DNA TGTGCCAGCAGCTTAACAGGGACCTCTCAGCCCCAGCATTTT.

This clonotype was recorded at least ten times. The chain uses TRBV6-5 and TRBJ2-5; D is unresolved. Deletions cut 4 bases from V and 1 base from J, with 4 bases between. Germline CDR1 and CDR2: MNHEY and SVGAGI. CDR3 size: 12 residues. CDR3 in amino acids: CASSSAQETQYF. DNA of the CDR3: TGTGCCAGCAGTTCAGCCCAAGAGACCCAGTACTTC.

This clonotype was observed many times. V and J are TRBV10-3 and TRBJ2-1; 7 positions match TRBD2. With 5 bases clipped from V and 7 bases from J, the junction kept 8 bases outside the gene matches. The CDR3 consists of 14 residues. The V gene's germline CDR1 is ENHRY and CDR2 SYGVKD. Here the CDR3 reads CAISRAGVGNEQFF. The CDR3 DNA sequence: TGTGCCATCAGTCGTGCGGGAGTGGGGAATGAGCAGTTCTTC.

J is TRBJ1-6 and V is TRBV7-2, with TRBD1 identical over 8 bases. The CDR3 has 16 residues. CDR1 is SGHTA and CDR2 is FQGNSA in the germline V gene. Unmatched junction bases numbered 11, after V lost 4 bases and J lost 9 bases. This CDR3 is CASSYNRGLAGSPLHF. In nucleotides, the CDR3 is TGTGCCAGCAGCTATAACAGGGGGTTAGCGGGTTCACCCCTCCACTTT.

This clonotype was seen repeatedly, ten times or more. The gene calls are TRBV15 and TRBJ2-2; TRBD2 might be the D (5 bases). V was cut by 0 bases and J by 6 bases, with 17 bases left in between. The germline V gene encodes CDR1 LNHNV and CDR2 YYDKDF (reference sequence). This CDR3 region has 17 residues. The CDR3 sequence: CATSRDRAGGTPGELFF. CDR3 sequence (DNA): TGTGCCACCAGCAGAGATCGGGCAGGAGGAACTCCCGGGGAGCTGTTTTTT.

There are many counts of this clonotype. This rearrangement joins TRBV7-3 to TRBJ2-5; 9 bases align to TRBD2. From germline, CDR1 is SGHTA and CDR2 FQGTGA. The CDR3 has 16 amino acids. Germline trimming cut 2 bases from V and 4 bases from J; bases unmatched to any gene: 8. DNA of the CDR3: TGTGCCAGCAGCTTAGGGCTAGCGGGAACAGGAGAGACCCAGTACTTC. Translation gives CASSLGLAGTGETQYF.

Comment on this clonotype: This may arise from a read error, as a much more abundant clone is one base away. The V gene is TRBV20-1, the J gene TRBJ1-5, with a tentative D call TRBD1 (5 bases). The CDR3 covers 15 residues. The V end lost 3 bases, the J end lost 6 bases, and 18 bases lay between the germline ends. CDR1 is DFQATT, CDR2 SNEGSKA, per germline (reference sequence). CDR3 in DNA: TGCAGTGCTAGGCCAGGGAGGATTCCGACTCAGCCCCAGCATTTT. Its protein product is CSARPGRIPTQPQHF.

V and J are TRBV29-1 and TRBJ2-1, with TRBD2 as a possible D gene (5 bases). Trimming stripped 8 bases from V and 9 bases from J, with 17 bases between. The CDR3 sequence is 12 residues long. CDR1 is SQVTM and CDR2 is ANQGSEA in the germline V gene. CDR3 DNA sequence: TGCAGCTTAGAGGGATTGGGAGTTGAGCAGTTCTTC. This translates into CSLEGLGVEQFF.

This clonotype occurred many times. The J gene is TRBJ2-7, the V gene TRBV2, with 7 bases fitting TRBD1. The CDR3 totals 14 residues. With 5 bases clipped from V and 1 base from J, the junction kept 5 bases outside the gene matches. The germline V gene has CDR1 SNHLY and CDR2 FYNNEI. The CDR3 DNA reads as TGTGCCAGCAGTCGGACAGGCGGGTCCTACGAGCAGTACTTC. Its translation: CASSRTGGSYEQYF.